Frequency places the clone carrying this T cell receptor (beta chain) as medium-sized. Each sample's input was 250 ng genomic DNA, 38,000 or so genome equivalents. TRB was amplified by touch-down multiplex PCR, primer pools A and B combined. TCRdb re-called the multiplex PCR reads, yielding one record per CDR3 amino acid sequence without DNA. The sample spans about 15,000 distinct CDR3 sequences; the ten largest clones claim 3.6%. The sample is drawn from a study of T cell clusters in autoimmune cytopenias. Germline V CDR1 and CDR2: SGHNT, YENEEA. This CDR3 comprises 14 residues. These sequences were also reported in another study, on T cell repertoires in aging, cancer and after chemotherapy.

Source material: peripheral blood. The chain recombines TRBV11-3 with TRBJ2-5; TCRdb's D gene call, TRBD1, goes unchecked for lack of DNA. The receptor's source is a human donor in good health. The chain's CDR3 is CASSFVRQSETQYF.